In its sample, the clone carrying this T cell receptor (beta chain) was seen many times. The target antigen is unknown. Regarding time point: newly diagnosed GD, antithyroid drugs for less than 3 months. PBMCs provided the RNA from which the TCR library was made. The authors diagnosed Graves' disease using American Thyroid Association guidelines. The CDR3 is made up of 14 amino acids. Germline loops: CDR1 SEHNR, CDR2 FQNEAQ (reference sequence). With 6 bases clipped from V and 7 bases from J, the junction kept 11 bases outside the gene matches. The sample belongs to a study of regulatory T cells in long-lasting Graves disease. General study findings and limits: Tissue studied was limited to peripheral blood, excluding thyroid tissue.

Libraries of TCR beta came from iRepertoire HTBI primers plus Arm-PCR of CDR3 regions. TCRdb called the multiplex PCR reads again in MiXCR, with one record for every CDR3 protein. The sample has 250,000 to 300,000 distinct CDR3 sequences, under 20% seen once. The same sample was also used in a study of T cells in Graves' hyperthyroidism and ophthalmopathy.

This chain uses TRBV7-9 with TRBJ1-2, with 7 bases that match TRBD1. The sequencing used peripheral blood mononuclear cells (PBMCs), collected at new diagnosis, from a patient treated with antithyroid drugs. The clonotype originates from a woman in her 30s with Graves disease. The CDR3 spells CASSQTGARGGYTF. CDR3 in DNA: TGTGCCAGCAGTCAAACAGGGGCTCGGGGTGGCTACACCTTC.